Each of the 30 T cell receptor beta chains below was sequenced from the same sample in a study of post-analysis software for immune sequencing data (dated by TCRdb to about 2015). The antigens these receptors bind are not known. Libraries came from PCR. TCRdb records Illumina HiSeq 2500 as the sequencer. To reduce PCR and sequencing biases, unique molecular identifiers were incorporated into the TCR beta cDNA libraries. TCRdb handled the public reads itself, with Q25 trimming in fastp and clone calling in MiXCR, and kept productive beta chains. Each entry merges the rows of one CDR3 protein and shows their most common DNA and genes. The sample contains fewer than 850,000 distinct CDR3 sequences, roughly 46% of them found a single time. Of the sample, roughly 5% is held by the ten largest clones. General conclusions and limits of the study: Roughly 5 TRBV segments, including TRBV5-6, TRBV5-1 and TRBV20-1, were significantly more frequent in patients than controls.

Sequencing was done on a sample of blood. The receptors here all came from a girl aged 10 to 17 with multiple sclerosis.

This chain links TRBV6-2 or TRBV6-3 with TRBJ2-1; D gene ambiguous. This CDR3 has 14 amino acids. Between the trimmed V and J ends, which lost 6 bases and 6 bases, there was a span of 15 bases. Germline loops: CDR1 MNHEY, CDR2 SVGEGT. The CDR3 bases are TGTGCCAGCAGCCTAGACCTAGAGCCCAATGAGCAGTTCTTC. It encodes CASSLDLEPNEQFF.

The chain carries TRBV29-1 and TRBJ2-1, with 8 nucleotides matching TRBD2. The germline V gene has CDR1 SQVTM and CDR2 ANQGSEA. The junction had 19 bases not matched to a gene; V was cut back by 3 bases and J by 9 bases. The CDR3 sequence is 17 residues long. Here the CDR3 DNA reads TGCAGCGTTGAGGCGCTAGCGGGTCCGCTGATCGGCGTTGAGCAGTTCTTC. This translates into CSVEALAGPLIGVEQFF.

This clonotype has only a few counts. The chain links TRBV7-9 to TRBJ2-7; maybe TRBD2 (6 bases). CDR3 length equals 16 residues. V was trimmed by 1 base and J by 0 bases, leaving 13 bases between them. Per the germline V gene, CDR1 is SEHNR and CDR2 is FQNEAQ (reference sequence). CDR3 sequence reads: CASSLGISGASYEQYF. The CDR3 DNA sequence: TGTGCCAGCAGCTTAGGTATTAGCGGAGCCTCCTACGAGCAGTACTTC.

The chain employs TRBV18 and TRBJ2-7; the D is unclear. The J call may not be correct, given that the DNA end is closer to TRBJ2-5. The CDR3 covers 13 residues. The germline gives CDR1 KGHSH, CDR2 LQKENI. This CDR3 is CASSPANKETQYF. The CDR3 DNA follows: TGTGCCAGCTCACCTGCGAACAAAGAGACCCAGTACTTC.

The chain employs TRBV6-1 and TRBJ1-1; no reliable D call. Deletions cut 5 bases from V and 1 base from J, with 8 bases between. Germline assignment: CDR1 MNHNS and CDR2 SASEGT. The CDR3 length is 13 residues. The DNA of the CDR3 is TGTGCCAGCAGTTTCGATAAGAACACTGAAGCTTTCTTT. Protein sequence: CASSFDKNTEAFF.

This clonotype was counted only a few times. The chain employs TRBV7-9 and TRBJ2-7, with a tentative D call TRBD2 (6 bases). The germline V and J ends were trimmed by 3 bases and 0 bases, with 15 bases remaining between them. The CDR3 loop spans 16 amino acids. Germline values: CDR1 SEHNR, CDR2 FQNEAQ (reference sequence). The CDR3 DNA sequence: TGTGCCAGCAGCTTCCGGGACTTCGAAAGCTCCTACGAGCAGTACTTC. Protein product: CASSFRDFESSYEQYF.

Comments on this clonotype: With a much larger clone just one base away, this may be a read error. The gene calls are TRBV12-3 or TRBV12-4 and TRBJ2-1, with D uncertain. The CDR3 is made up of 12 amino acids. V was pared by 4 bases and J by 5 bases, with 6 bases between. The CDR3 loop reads CASSSPDNEQFF. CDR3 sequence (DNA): TGTGCCAGCAGTTCCCCCGACAATGAGCAGTTCTTC.

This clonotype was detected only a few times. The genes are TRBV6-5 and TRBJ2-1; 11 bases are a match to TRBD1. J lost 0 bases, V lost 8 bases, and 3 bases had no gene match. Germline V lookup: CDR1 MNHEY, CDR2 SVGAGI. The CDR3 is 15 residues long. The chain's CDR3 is CASLGTGGSYNEQFF. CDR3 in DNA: TGTGCCAGCCTCGGGACAGGGGGCTCCTACAATGAGCAGTTCTTC.

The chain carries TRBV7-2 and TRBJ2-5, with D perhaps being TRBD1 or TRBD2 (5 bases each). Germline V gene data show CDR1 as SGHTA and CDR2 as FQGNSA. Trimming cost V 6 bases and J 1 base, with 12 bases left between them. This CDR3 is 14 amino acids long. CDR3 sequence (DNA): TGTGCCAGCAGGTTGGGGGTCTCCCAAGAGACCCAGTACTTC. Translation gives CASRLGVSQETQYF.

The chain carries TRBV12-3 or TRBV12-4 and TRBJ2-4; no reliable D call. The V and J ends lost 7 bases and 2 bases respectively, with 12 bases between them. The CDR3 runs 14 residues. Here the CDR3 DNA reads TGTGCCAGCACCTTGACATCTCCCAAAAACATTCAGTACTTC. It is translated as CASTLTSPKNIQYF.

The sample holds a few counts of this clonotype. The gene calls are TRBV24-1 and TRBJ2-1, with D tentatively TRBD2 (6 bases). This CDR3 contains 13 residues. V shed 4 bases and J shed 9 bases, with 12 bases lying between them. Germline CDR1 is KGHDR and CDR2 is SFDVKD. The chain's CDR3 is CATSDSTSSEQFF. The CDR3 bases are TGTGCCACCAGTGACTCGACTAGTAGTGAGCAGTTCTTC.

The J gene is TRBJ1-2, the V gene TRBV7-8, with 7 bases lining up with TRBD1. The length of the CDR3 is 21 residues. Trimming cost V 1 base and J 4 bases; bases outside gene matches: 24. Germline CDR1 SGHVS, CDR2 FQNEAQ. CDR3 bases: TGTGCCAGCAGCTTAGTTTTGGTTCTTGGGCTTGACAGGGTTGACCTCTATGGCTACACCTTC. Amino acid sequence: CASSLVLVLGLDRVDLYGYTF.

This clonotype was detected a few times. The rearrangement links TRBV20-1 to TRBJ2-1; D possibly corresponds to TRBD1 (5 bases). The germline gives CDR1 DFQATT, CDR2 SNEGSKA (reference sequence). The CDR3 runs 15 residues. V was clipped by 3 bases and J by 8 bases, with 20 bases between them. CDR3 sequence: CSARGRRPRMDEQFF. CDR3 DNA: TGCAGTGCTAGGGGGCGACGGCCCAGGATGGATGAGCAGTTCTTC.

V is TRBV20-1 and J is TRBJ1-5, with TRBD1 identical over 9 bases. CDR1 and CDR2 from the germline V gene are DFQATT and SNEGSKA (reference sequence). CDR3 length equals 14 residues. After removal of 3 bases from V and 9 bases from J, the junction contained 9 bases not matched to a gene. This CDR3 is CSASLDRGDGPQHF. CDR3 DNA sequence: TGCAGTGCTAGCTTAGACAGGGGGGACGGGCCCCAGCATTTT.

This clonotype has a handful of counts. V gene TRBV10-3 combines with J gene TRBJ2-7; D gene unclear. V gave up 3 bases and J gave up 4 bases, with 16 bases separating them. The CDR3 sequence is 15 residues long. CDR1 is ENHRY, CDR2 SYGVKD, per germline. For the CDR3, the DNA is TGTGCCATCAGTGATCCTAGAGGCGGATCATACGAGCAGTACTTC. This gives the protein CAISDPRGGSYEQYF.

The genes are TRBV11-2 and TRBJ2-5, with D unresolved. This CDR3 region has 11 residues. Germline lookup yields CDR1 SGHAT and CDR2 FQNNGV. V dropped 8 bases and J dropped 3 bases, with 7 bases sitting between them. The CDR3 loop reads CASGLKETQYF. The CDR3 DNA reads TGTGCCAGCGGGCTAAAAGAGACCCAGTACTTC.

The CDR3 spells CASSRDRGEETQYF. DNA for the CDR3: TGTGCCAGCAGCCGTGACAGGGGGGAAGAGACCCAGTACTTC. This chain links TRBV7-9 with TRBJ2-7, with 9 nucleotides matching TRBD1. TRBJ2-5 explains the end of the DNA better; the J call may be wrong. Germline lookup yields CDR1 SEHNR and CDR2 FQNEAQ (reference sequence). This CDR3 comprises 14 residues.

CDR3 in DNA: TGCGCCAGCAGCTTGGTTGCAGGGAATCAGCCCCAGCATTTT. It is translated as CASSLVAGNQPQHF. The rearrangement links TRBV5-1 to TRBJ1-5; tentatively, D is TRBD1 (5 bases). CDR1 is SGHRS, CDR2 YFSETQ, per germline. The CDR3 sequence is 14 residues long. The V end lost 0 bases, the J end lost 4 bases, and 8 bases lay between the germline ends.

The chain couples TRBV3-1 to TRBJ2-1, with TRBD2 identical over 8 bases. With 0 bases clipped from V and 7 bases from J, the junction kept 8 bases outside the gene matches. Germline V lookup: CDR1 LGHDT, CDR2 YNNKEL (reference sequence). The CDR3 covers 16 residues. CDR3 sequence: CASSQDLVAGRNEQFF. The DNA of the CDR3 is TGTGCCAGCAGCCAAGATTTGGTAGCGGGACGTAATGAGCAGTTCTTC.

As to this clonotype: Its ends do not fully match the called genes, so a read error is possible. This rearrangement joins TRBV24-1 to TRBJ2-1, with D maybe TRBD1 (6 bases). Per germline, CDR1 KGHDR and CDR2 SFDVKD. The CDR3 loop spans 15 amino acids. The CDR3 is CATSDQTGAYNERYF. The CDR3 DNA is TGTGCCACCAGTGATCAGACAGGCGCCTACAATGAGCGGTACTTC.

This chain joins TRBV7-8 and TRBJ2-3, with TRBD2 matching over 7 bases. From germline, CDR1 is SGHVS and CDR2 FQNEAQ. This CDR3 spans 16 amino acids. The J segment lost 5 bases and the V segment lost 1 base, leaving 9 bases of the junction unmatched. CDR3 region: CASSLGGGLGVDTQYF. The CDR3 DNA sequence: TGTGCCAGCAGCTTAGGGGGAGGGCTGGGAGTAGATACGCAGTATTTT.

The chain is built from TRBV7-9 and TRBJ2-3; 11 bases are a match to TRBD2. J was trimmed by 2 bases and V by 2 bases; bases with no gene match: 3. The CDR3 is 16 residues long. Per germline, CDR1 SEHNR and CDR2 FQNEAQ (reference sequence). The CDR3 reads CASSLLAGGFTDTQYF. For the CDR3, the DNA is TGTGCCAGCAGCTTACTAGCGGGAGGATTCACAGATACGCAGTATTTT.

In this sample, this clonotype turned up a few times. CDR3 bases: TGTGCCATCCTCCCCCCTCGAGGTGGCTACACCTTC. This encodes CAILPPRGGYTF. The genes are TRBV11-2 and TRBJ1-2; D not certain. V dropped 10 bases and J dropped 7 bases, with 16 bases sitting between them. In germline, CDR1 is SGHAT, CDR2 FQNNGV. CDR3 length: 12 amino acids.

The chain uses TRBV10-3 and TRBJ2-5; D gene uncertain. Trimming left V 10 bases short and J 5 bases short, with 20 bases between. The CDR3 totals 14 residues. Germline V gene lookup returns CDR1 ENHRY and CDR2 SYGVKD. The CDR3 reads CATVNEAGLETQYF. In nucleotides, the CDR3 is TGTGCCACCGTGAACGAGGCCGGGCTGGAGACCCAGTACTTC.

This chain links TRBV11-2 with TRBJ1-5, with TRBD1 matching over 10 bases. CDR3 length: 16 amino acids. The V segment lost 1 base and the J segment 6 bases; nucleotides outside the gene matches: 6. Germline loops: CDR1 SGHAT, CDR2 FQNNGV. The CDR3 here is CASSLGTGGEGQPQHF. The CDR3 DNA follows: TGTGCCAGCAGCTTAGGGACAGGGGGGGAAGGTCAGCCCCAGCATTTT.

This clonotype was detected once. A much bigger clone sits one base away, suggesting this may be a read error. The CDR3 loop is CSVVRMGSDAQYF. The CDR3 nucleotides read TGCAGCGTTGTAAGGATGGGGTCAGATGCGCAGTATTTT. The chain carries TRBV29-1 and TRBJ2-3, with D hard to call. CDR3 length: 13 residues. Germline loops: CDR1 SQVTM, CDR2 ANQGSEA.

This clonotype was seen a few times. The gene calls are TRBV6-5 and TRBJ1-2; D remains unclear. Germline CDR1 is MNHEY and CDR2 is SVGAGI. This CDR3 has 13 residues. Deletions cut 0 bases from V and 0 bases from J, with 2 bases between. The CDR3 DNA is TGTGCCAGCAGTTACTCAGCTAACTATGGCTACACCTTC. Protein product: CASSYSANYGYTF.

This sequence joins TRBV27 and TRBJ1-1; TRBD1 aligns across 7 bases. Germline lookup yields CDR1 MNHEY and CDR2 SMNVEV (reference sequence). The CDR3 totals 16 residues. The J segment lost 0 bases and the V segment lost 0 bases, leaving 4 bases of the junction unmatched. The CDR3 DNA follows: TGTGCCAGCAGTTTATCGCAGGGGGGGATGAACACTGAAGCTTTCTTT. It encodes CASSLSQGGMNTEAFF.

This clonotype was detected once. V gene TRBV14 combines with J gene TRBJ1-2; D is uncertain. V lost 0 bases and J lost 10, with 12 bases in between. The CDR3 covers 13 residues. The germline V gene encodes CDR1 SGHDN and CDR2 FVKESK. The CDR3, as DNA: TGTGCCAGCAGCCAAGATCTACCCAGCACCTACACCTTC. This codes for CASSQDLPSTYTF.

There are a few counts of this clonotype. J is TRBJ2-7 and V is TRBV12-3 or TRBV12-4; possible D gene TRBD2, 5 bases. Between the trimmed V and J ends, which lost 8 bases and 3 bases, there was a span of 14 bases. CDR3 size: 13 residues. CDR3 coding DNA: TGTGCCAGCGCCCTGGGGAGCCGCTACGAGCAGTACTTC. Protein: CASALGSRYEQYF.